The 25 T cell receptor beta chains presented below share a single source sample, sequenced in a study of CD8 T cells in ankylosing spondylitis (dated by TCRdb to about 2017). The receptor library was made with 5' RACE. The sequencer was an Illumina HiSeq 2500. The public reads were reprocessed in TCRdb via fastp at Q25 and MiXCR, keeping in-frame beta chains. For every CDR3 protein sequence, its rows merge into one entry that carries the most common genes and DNA. The sample table holds fewer than 200,000 distinct CDR3 sequences, of which about 20% were seen once. The ten top clones hold about 4.3% of the sample. Sequenced material: blood, either unsorted or a sorted T cell fraction (not recorded which). Receptors were obtained from a male donor aged 5-29 years with ankylosing spondylitis or in good health (not recorded which). Donor details come from another sample of the same person, matched by shared clones.

This clonotype was seen at least ten times. The rearrangement uses TRBV20-1 and TRBJ2-1; D not certain. The length of the CDR3 is 15 residues. From germline, CDR1 is DFQATT and CDR2 SNEGSKA (reference sequence). Trimming took 3 bases from V and 6 from J, leaving 18 bases between them. CDR3 protein: CSASLEYGRLNEQFF. The CDR3 DNA reads TGCAGTGCTAGTTTGGAGTATGGGCGCCTCAATGAGCAGTTCTTC.

Many counts were recorded for this clonotype. The rearrangement joins TRBV21-1 to TRBJ1-1. TRBV21-1 is labeled a pseudogene. CDR3 size: 10 residues. The CDR3 sequence is CASGISGAFF. The CDR3 DNA reads as TGTGCCAGCGGTATTAGTGGAGCTTTCTTT.

This clonotype was observed many times. This chain joins TRBV18 and TRBJ2-7, with 7 bases matching TRBD2. The CDR3 covers 13 residues. Germline CDR1 and CDR2: KGHSH and LQKENI. Germline trimming cut 3 bases from V and 3 bases from J; bases unmatched to any gene: 2. Here the CDR3 DNA reads TGTGCCAGCTCACCGGGGGGGAGCTACGAGCAGTACGTC. Protein sequence: CASSPGGSYEQYV.

This clonotype was picked up many times. The chain uses TRBV25-1 and TRBJ2-5, with D tentatively TRBD2 (5 bases). CDR1 is MGHDK, CDR2 SYGVNS, per germline. V lost 3 bases and J 1 base, leaving 12 bases between the germline ends. This CDR3 spans 15 amino acids. CDR3 protein: CASSDLTAGQETQYF. DNA for the CDR3: TGTGCCAGCAGTGATCTAACTGCGGGCCAAGAGACCCAGTACTTC.

This clonotype was found many times. For the CDR3, the DNA is TGTGCCAGCATCCTGGACAGGGGGCCTCCAGGATTCAATGAGCAGTTCTTC. Translated: CASILDRGPPGFNEQFF. This chain uses TRBV28 with TRBJ2-1, with 11 bases fitting TRBD1. Germline V gene lookup returns CDR1 MDHEN and CDR2 SYDVKM. CDR3 length equals 17 residues. J was trimmed by 6 bases and V by 7 bases; bases with no gene match: 14.

The chain is built from TRBV29-1 and TRBJ1-1; D remains unclear. Germline values: CDR1 SQVTM, CDR2 ANQGSEA. The CDR3 covers 12 residues. Trimming removed 1 base from V and 5 bases from J, with 8 bases in between. As DNA, the CDR3 is TGCAGCGTTGAAGTAGGGAGGACTGAAGCTTTCTTT. Protein: CSVEVGRTEAFF.

This clonotype was seen repeatedly, ten times or more. The chain carries TRBV20-1 and TRBJ2-7, with D perhaps matching TRBD1 (5 bases). CDR3 length: 14 residues. Germline V gives CDR1 DFQATT, CDR2 SNEGSKA (reference sequence). The V gene lost 1 base and the J gene lost 6 bases, with 16 bases spanning the gap. CDR3 nucleotides: TGCAGTGCTAGAGCTGTCGGACAACCGTCCGAGCAGTACTTC. The encoded protein is CSARAVGQPSEQYF.

Many counts were recorded for this clonotype. The rearrangement joins TRBV10-3 to TRBJ2-2; TRBD2 matches 13 bases. V lost 2 bases and J lost 7; bases outside the gene matches: 4. Germline V gene lookup returns CDR1 ENHRY and CDR2 SYGVKD. This CDR3 contains 16 residues. CDR3 amino acids: CAISEELAGGLGELFF. CDR3 coding DNA: TGTGCCATCAGTGAGGAACTAGCGGGAGGGCTCGGGGAGCTGTTTTTT.

This clonotype was counted many times. The rearrangement joins TRBV10-3 to TRBJ1-1; D not certain. Trimming pared 4 bases from V and 2 bases from J, leaving 8 bases between. The germline gives CDR1 ENHRY, CDR2 SYGVKD. The CDR3 has 13 amino acids. In DNA form, the CDR3 reads TGTGCCATCAGTGGCATAGAAAACACTGAAGCTTTCTTT. Translated: CAISGIENTEAFF.

The rearrangement links TRBV24-1 to TRBJ2-7, with D unresolved. CDR3 length: 11 amino acids. Per the germline V gene, CDR1 is KGHDR and CDR2 is SFDVKD. V was trimmed by 3 bases and J by 9 bases, leaving 8 bases between them. CDR3 amino acids: CATSDPHGQYF. DNA of the CDR3: TGTGCCACCAGTGATCCCCACGGGCAGTACTTC.

In this sample, this clonotype turned up many times. V gene TRBV20-1 combines with J gene TRBJ2-3, with 8 bases identical to TRBD2. From germline, CDR1 is DFQATT and CDR2 SNEGSKA (reference sequence). CDR3 size: 13 residues. The V segment lost 6 bases and the J segment 8 bases; nucleotides outside the gene matches: 10. CDR3 region: CSAPGLDSITQYF. CDR3 coding DNA: TGCAGTGCCCCGGGACTAGACTCTATTACGCAGTATTTT.

In this sample, this clonotype turned up many times. The chain links TRBV6-2 or TRBV6-3 to TRBJ2-3, with D uncertain. CDR1 and CDR2 (germline): MNHEY, SVGEGT. CDR3 length: 16 amino acids. V was cut by 0 bases and J by 6 bases, with 16 bases left in between. The DNA for the CDR3 is TGTGCCAGCAGTTACTCGCCAGCCCCCTGGTCTGATACGCAGTATTTT. This translates into CASSYSPAPWSDTQYF.

Ten or more counts support this clonotype. The J gene is TRBJ1-1, the V gene TRBV15, with D hard to call. Germline loops: CDR1 LNHNV, CDR2 YYDKDF (reference sequence). The CDR3 covers 13 residues. Trimming removed 8 bases from V and 0 bases from J, with 10 bases in between. The CDR3 reads CATSGLLNTEAFF. The CDR3 DNA reads TGTGCCACCTCAGGACTTTTGAACACTGAAGCTTTCTTT.

This clonotype was counted many times. The chain is built from TRBV29-1 and TRBJ2-3; perhaps TRBD2 as D (6 bases). V was clipped by 8 bases and J by 6 bases, with 12 bases between them. The CDR3 runs to 11 residues. Germline CDR1 reads SQVTM; CDR2 reads ANQGSEA. The CDR3 DNA follows: TGCAGCCCCCGTCGGGGGGATACGCAGTATTTT. Its protein is CSPRRGDTQYF.

Ten or more counts support this clonotype. The chain links TRBV29-1 to TRBJ2-3, with D tentatively TRBD2 (5 bases). CDR3 length: 12 residues. The germline gives CDR1 SQVTM, CDR2 ANQGSEA. Trimming removed 6 bases at V and 1 base at J, with 8 bases between. The chain's CDR3 is CSVGGGTDTQYF. In DNA, the CDR3 is TGCAGCGTAGGAGGTGGCACAGATACGCAGTATTTT.

This chain uses TRBV15 with TRBJ2-1; D is undetermined. Trimming cost V 9 bases and J 6 bases, with 15 bases left between them. Per germline, CDR1 LNHNV and CDR2 YYDKDF (reference sequence). The CDR3 covers 13 residues. This chain's CDR3 is CATTTEGFNEQFF. The DNA for the CDR3 is TGTGCCACTACAACAGAAGGGTTCAATGAGCAGTTCTTC. Based on the CDR3 plus reference TRBV15 and TRBJ2-1, the full variable domain is DAMVIQNPRYQVTQFGKPVTLSCSQTLNHNVMYWYQQKSSQAPKLLFHYYDKDFNNEADTPDNFQSRRPNTSFCFLDIRSPGLGDTAMYLCATTTEGFNEQFFGPGTRLTVL.

This clonotype has a count of ten or more. This rearrangement joins TRBV27 to TRBJ2-7, with a weak D call TRBD2 (6 bases). The CDR3 is 13 amino acids. The V and J ends lost 6 bases and 2 bases respectively, with 11 bases between them. Germline V lookup: CDR1 MNHEY, CDR2 SMNVEV (reference sequence). In DNA form, the CDR3 reads TGTGCCAGCAGGCGGCGGGACCCCTACGAGCAGTACTTC. Protein product: CASRRRDPYEQYF.

The sample holds many counts of this clonotype. The chain has TRBV10-3 and TRBJ2-1, with D perhaps TRBD2 (6 bases). Trimming left V 6 bases short and J 8 bases short, with 20 bases between. Germline loops: CDR1 ENHRY, CDR2 SYGVKD. There are 15 residues in the CDR3. For the CDR3, the DNA is TGTGCCATCAGCCCCTTAGCGGCTAATGGGGATGAGCAGTTCTTC. It translates to CAISPLAANGDEQFF.

This clonotype was seen ten or more times. This chain uses TRBV24-1 with TRBJ2-2, with D possibly TRBD1 on 6 matching bases. Germline V lookup: CDR1 KGHDR, CDR2 SFDVKD. The CDR3 runs 14 residues. Trimming cost V 10 bases and J 3 bases, with 14 bases left between them. In nucleotides, the CDR3 is TGTGCCACGAGAGACAGGAGTGACACCGGGGAGCTGTTTTTT. This sequence encodes CATRDRSDTGELFF.

This clonotype was seen at least ten times. The rearrangement joins TRBV12-3 or TRBV12-4 to TRBJ2-1; perhaps TRBD2 as D (6 bases). The V end was cut by 2 bases, the J end by 12 bases, with 17 bases between. This CDR3 has 14 residues. The CDR3 DNA is TGTGCCAGCAGTTTAAGTGAGGAGGGACTCGGGCAGTTCTTC. The encoded protein is CASSLSEEGLGQFF.

This clonotype was detected ten times or more. The chain recombines TRBV7-8 with TRBJ2-2, with 7 bases that match TRBD1. The ends lost 5 bases at V and 8 bases at J; junction bases unmatched: 11. The CDR3 consists of 15 residues. Germline CDR1 reads SGHVS; CDR2 reads FQNEAQ. CDR3 amino acids: CASSNTRQGRGELFF. The CDR3 region has the DNA TGTGCCAGCAGCAACACGAGACAGGGCCGGGGGGAGCTGTTTTTT.

This clonotype was seen only a few times. This chain connects TRBV25-1 to TRBJ2-7, with a possible D match to TRBD1 (6 bases). The length of the CDR3 is 15 residues. V lost 10 bases to trimming and J lost 0 bases, with 19 bases between them. Germline assignment: CDR1 MGHDK and CDR2 SYGVNS. The CDR3 DNA reads TGTGCCACCAACCTGGTAGGGGGAACCTCCTACGAGCAGTACGTC. The encoded protein is CATNLVGGTSYEQYV.

The table lists this clonotype with many counts. V usage is TRBV5-1 and J usage is TRBJ2-3, with a weak D call TRBD1 (5 bases). Trimming stripped 0 bases from V and 0 bases from J, with 11 bases between. The CDR3 contains 16 residues. The germline gives CDR1 SGHRS, CDR2 YFSETQ. The DNA of the CDR3 is TGCGCCAGCAGCTTGGCCAGGGAAATTAGCACAGATACGCAGTATTTT. It encodes CASSLAREISTDTQYF. Full variable domain (missing parts from reference TRBV5-1 and TRBJ2-3): KAGVTQTPRYLIKTRGQQVTLSCSPISGHRSVSWYQQTPGQGLQFLFEYFSETQRNKGNFPGRFSGRQFSNSRSEMNVSTLELGDSALYLCASSLAREISTDTQYFGPGTRLTVL.

V usage is TRBV28 and J usage is TRBJ2-5; possible D gene TRBD2, 6 bases. Per the germline V gene, CDR1 is MDHEN and CDR2 is SYDVKM. V was pared by 0 bases and J by 2 bases, with 16 bases between. The CDR3 consists of 17 residues. The CDR3 sequence: CASSLWGSGHGQETQYF. The CDR3 DNA sequence: TGTGCCAGCAGTTTATGGGGTAGCGGACATGGGCAAGAGACCCAGTACTTC.

This rearrangement joins TRBV7-3 to TRBJ2-1, with 9 positions matching TRBD2. The length of the CDR3 is 15 residues. Germline lookup yields CDR1 SGHTA and CDR2 FQGTGA. J gave up 7 bases and V 5 bases, and 9 bases lay outside the gene matches. CDR3 protein: CASSAAGGLGNEQFF. Here the CDR3 DNA reads TGTGCCAGCAGCGCCGCGGGAGGGCTAGGGAATGAGCAGTTCTTC.